Sequencing of this T cell receptor beta chain was carried out in a study of cytomegalovirus exposure and HLA in healthy donors. Study-level information: Clustering assigned 81% of the approximately 400 genotyped donors to the Caucasian-associated ancestry cluster. Study-level findings and limits: Later analysis identified 16,951 TCR beta sequences associated with HLA alleles, using a false discovery rate threshold of 0.05. Analysis performed later showed TCR beta chains linked to HLA being more clonally expanded than equally common others.

Concerning this clone itself: Its antigen remains unknown.

Use of 60 Vbeta and 13 Jbeta primers characterized the PCR. Measured with immunoSEQ multiplex PCR; TCRdb has only the in-frame clones, and not every one. Found here are about 130,000 clones; the top ten clones hold roughly 2%. J gave up 2 bases and V 6 bases, and 4 bases lay outside the gene matches. This CDR3 region has 16 residues. Germline loops: CDR1 SNHLY, CDR2 FYNNEI. The chain carries TRBV2 and TRBJ1-6, with TRBD1 matching 10 bases. The material sequenced was PBMCs. The receptor was isolated from a woman aged 60-75 years in good health and CMV-seronegative. The CDR3 protein is CASSLDRGTYNSPLHF. The CDR3 DNA reads as TGTGCCAGCAGCCTGGACAGGGGGACCTATAATTCACCCCTCCACTTT.